This is a list of T cell receptor beta chains from one sample in a study of cytomegalovirus exposure and HLA in healthy donors. The assay was immunoSEQ multiplex PCR, and TCRdb's table has in-frame clones only and misses some. The sample consists of some 130,000 clones, 60% to 85% of them appearing once. The specimen sequenced was PBMCs. The receptors come from a woman aged 40 to 49 in good health and CMV-seronegative. CDR3s include the opening cysteine and the closing phenylalanine or tryptophan. Fields, in order: D gene, V gene, clone size, J gene, CDR3 DNA, CDR3 protein. A D gene is named only where the DNA matches it firmly. Expanded clones get a size class; other rows say once, few or many, or leave the size out.

>-|TRBV30|-|TRBJ2-3
TGTGCCTGGAGTCGTCCAGATACGCAGTATTTT
CAWSRPDTQYF
>-|TRBV28|-|TRBJ1-4
TGTGCCAGCAGTTCCCCACAGGGTGATGGGGATGAAAAACTGTTTTTT
CASSSPQGDGDEKLFF
>TRBD1|TRBV6-6|-|TRBJ2-7
TGTGCCAGCAGTTATTTGGGGACAGGGGGCGCATCGGGGCAGTACTTC
CASSYLGTGGASGQYF
>TRBD2|TRBV5-1|-|TRBJ2-5
TGCGCCAGCAGGAGGGGTAGCGGGGGACCGGGAGAGACCCAGTACTTC
CASRRGSGGPGETQYF
>TRBD1|TRBV5-4|-|TRBJ2-5
TGTGCCAGCAGCGGGGACAGCTTAAGCCAAGAGACCCAGTACTTC
CASSGDSLSQETQYF
>-|TRBV30|-|TRBJ1-2
TGTGCCTGGAGTGGTAAATCTAACTATGGCTACACCTTC
CAWSGKSNYGYTF
>TRBD2|TRBV27|-|TRBJ2-5
TGTGCCAGCAATCTTAGGGGACTAGCGTCAGAGACCCAGTACTTC
CASNLRGLASETQYF
>-|TRBV6-5|-|TRBJ1-1
TGTGCCAGCAGGTACTCACCGACAGGAATGAACACTGAAGCTTTCTTT
CASRYSPTGMNTEAFF
>TRBD2|TRBV2|-|TRBJ2-7
TGTGCCAGCAGCCCTACTAGCGCTTCTATGTACGAGCAGTACTTC
CASSPTSASMYEQYF
>-|TRBV5-8|few|TRBJ1-1
TGTGCCAGCAGCCCACTATCACATACGTCCAGGGTCCCTGAAGCTTTCTTT
CASSPLSHTSRVPEAFF
>-|TRBV4-1|-|TRBJ2-5
TGCGCCAGCAGCCGACGAAGGGGGTACCAAGAGACCCAGTACTTC
CASSRRRGYQETQYF
>-|TRBV6-4|-|TRBJ2-7
TGTGCCAGCAGCGCAGCCTCGGGCTACGAGCAGTACTTC
CASSAASGYEQYF
>TRBD1|TRBV6-5|-|TRBJ1-2
TGTGCCAGCAGTCAACAGGGGGCCCTCTATGGCTACACCTTC
CASSQQGALYGYTF
>TRBD2|TRBV4-1|-|TRBJ2-7
TGCGCCAGCAGCCTGGGACTAGCGGGGGGGCAAAGCAAGCAGTACTTC
CASSLGLAGGQSKQYF
>-|TRBV5-1|-|TRBJ2-1
TGCGCCAGCAGAATGGGGGACTTGGCCAATGAGCAGTTCTTC
CASRMGDLANEQFF
>-|TRBV6-5|-|TRBJ1-3
TGTGCCAGCAGTTACAAGGCAGGGGGAAACACCATATATTTT
CASSYKAGGNTIYF
>-|TRBV6-4|-|TRBJ1-2
TGTGCCAGCAGTGGCGGAAGCTATGGCTACACCTTC
CASSGGSYGYTF
>TRBD2|TRBV5-1|-|TRBJ2-3
TGCGCCAGCAGCTGGGGGGGTGTAAGCACAGATACGCAGTATTTT
CASSWGGVSTDTQYF
>-|TRBV19|-|TRBJ1-5
TGTGCCAGTAAGGCGGGAATAGATAGCAATCAGCCCCAGCATTTT
CASKAGIDSNQPQHF
>-|TRBV5-1|-|TRBJ1-4
TGCGCCAGCAGCGGGTCAGGGAACAATGAAAAACTGTTTTTT
CASSGSGNNEKLFF
>-|TRBV7-2|-|TRBJ1-1
TGTGCCAGCAGATCCGGGGGGTCGGGCACTGAAGCTTTCTTT
CASRSGGSGTEAFF
>-|TRBV6-5|-|TRBJ1-2
TGTGCCAGCAGGGCCCAATGGAAGGACTACTATGGCTACACCTTC
CASRAQWKDYYGYTF
>-|TRBV28|-|TRBJ1-2
TGTGCCAGCAGTCCCAGCGGAATACCTAACTATGGCTACACCTTC
CASSPSGIPNYGYTF
>TRBD2|TRBV6-4|-|TRBJ2-3
TGTGCCAGCAGCACTAGCGGGGGACACACAGATACGCAGTATTTT
CASSTSGGHTDTQYF
>-|TRBV30|-|TRBJ2-1
TGTGCCTGGAGCCCTCAAGTAGCGATAGAGCAGTTCTTC
CAWSPQVAIEQFF
>-|TRBV25-1|-|TRBJ1-4
TGTGCCAGCAGTGAATACCGGGTCCTGGGTAATGAAAAACTGTTTTTT
CASSEYRVLGNEKLFF
>-|TRBV5-6|many|TRBJ1-5
TGTGCCAGCAGCTTGGGGCAGGATTTCCAGAGACCCCAGCATTTT
CASSLGQDFQRPQHF
>TRBD2|TRBV6-6|-|TRBJ2-5
TGTGCCAGCAGTACCGGGGGGGGGATAGAGACCCAGTACTTC
CASSTGGGIETQYF
>TRBD1|TRBV10-3|-|TRBJ2-7
TGTGCCATCAGTGAGGGCCTGGGACAGGGCGGGGGTGAGCAGTACTTC
CAISEGLGQGGGEQYF
>-|TRBV29-1|-|TRBJ1-5
TGCAGCGTTGGAACAGGGTCGGGCAATCAGCCCCAGCATTTT
CSVGTGSGNQPQHF
>-|TRBV7-3|-|TRBJ2-1
TGTGCCAGCAGCTCCTCAGAGGCTGAGCAGTTCTTC
CASSSSEAEQFF
>TRBD1|TRBV5-4|-|TRBJ1-2
TGTGCCAGCACCAGGGATCCGGGACAGGGGGATTACTATGGCTACACCTTC
CASTRDPGQGDYYGYTF
>TRBD1|TRBV6-5|once|TRBJ2-1
TGTGCCAGCAGTTCTGCCGGGACAGGGGGGTTCTTC
CASSSAGTGGFF
>-|TRBV7-2|once|TRBJ1-5
TGTGCCAGCAGCCTTATGGGGGGGGGTCAGCCCCAGCATTTT
CASSLMGGGQPQHF
>-|TRBV5-1|-|TRBJ2-4
TGCGCCAGCAGCTTGGCCAGACCCCCGGGAAACATTCAGTACTTC
CASSLARPPGNIQYF
>-|TRBV28|-|TRBJ1-6
TGTGCCAGCAGTTTAGGGGGGGACAATTCACCCCTCCACTTT
CASSLGGDNSPLHF
>-|TRBV5-1|-|TRBJ2-6
TGCGCCAGCAGCCCCGCTGGACTTCCTGGGGCCAACGTCCTGACTTTC
CASSPAGLPGANVLTF
>TRBD2|TRBV28|few|TRBJ2-1
TGTGCCAGCAGTCCCCTTAGCGGGGGAGTCGACAATGAGCAGTTCTTC
CASSPLSGGVDNEQFF
>-|TRBV9|-|TRBJ1-6
TGTGCCAGCAGCGTAGGTATCGGACAGAGAAGCTCCTATAATTCACCCCTCCACTTT
CASSVGIGQRSSYNSPLHF
>TRBD1|TRBV7-9|-|TRBJ2-5
TGTGCCAGCAGCCCCGGACAGGGGGCGTACCAAGAGACCCAGTACTTC
CASSPGQGAYQETQYF
>-|TRBV27|once|TRBJ1-6
TGTGCCAGCAGTATTGAGGGATTTCATTCACCCCTCCACTTT
CASSIEGFHSPLHF
>-|TRBV18|few|TRBJ1-2
TGTGCCAGCTCTGGTCAAGCGGGGGGAGCTAACTATGGCTACACCTTC
CASSGQAGGANYGYTF
>TRBD2|TRBV19|-|TRBJ2-1
TGTGCCAGTAGTATAGGACTAGCGGGGGGGAATGAGCAGTTCTTC
CASSIGLAGGNEQFF
>-|TRBV27|-|TRBJ2-7
TGTGCCAGCAGTTCCCCATCACTCTCCTACGAGCAGTACTTC
CASSSPSLSYEQYF
>-|TRBV7-2|-|TRBJ1-5
TGTGCCAGCAGCTTTCACGGACAGACGATTAGCAATCAGCCCCAGCATTTT
CASSFHGQTISNQPQHF